This TCR beta chain was recovered during a study of cytomegalovirus exposure and HLA in healthy donors (dated by TCRdb to 2016 to 2017). About the full investigation: According to an earlier analysis of 550 to 700 of the donors, about 179 million T cells yielded 117 million unique TCR beta sequences and about 300 Gb of sequence data. Across approximately 400 genotyped donors of the cohort, an average of about 240,000 unique TCR beta nucleotide sequences per donor were sequenced, and roughly a sixth of those sequences were non-productive. Donor age, sex, ethnicity and CMV serostatus were compiled together with the repertoire data. An earlier analysis of around 640 of the donors used high-throughput TCR beta sequencing to judge whether each TCR beta V gene segment behaved as functional or pseudogenic. In a later analysis, previously published TCR beta repertoires from 670 or so donors were re-analyzed and high-resolution HLA genotyping was added so that TCR occurrence patterns could be studied. The study used immunosequencing to profile the T cell repertoires of some 600 subjects and linked those repertoires to cytomegalovirus serostatus. Every discovery cohort repertoire had been produced on one sequencing platform. High-throughput TCR immunosequencing, statistical association of individual TCRs with disease status, and machine learning were combined to predict cytomegalovirus infection status. The study aimed to test whether cataloging public T cell receptors could reveal signatures of past pathogen exposure. An early release that covered fewer than 750 HLA-typed donors contained approximately 290 gigabases of sequencing data and approximately 85 million unique TCR sequences. Along with the 666-subject first cohort, a separate validation cohort of 120 different subjects was used. Class I and class II HLA loci were covered by the typing at four-digit resolution. Typing coverage differed by locus: A, B, C, DRB1 and DQB1 were typed in about 629-630 donors, DQA1 in approximately 520, DPA1 in 600 to 610, and DPB1 in 472. Roughly 5 DR-DQ haplotypes were handled as single units for association and clustering, since linkage in the cohort was strong. In a later genetic analysis, genome-wide SNP genotypes for about 65% of the roughly 670 donors were used, and that subset was treated as a discovery cohort. Among the roughly 400 genotyped donors, around 81% belonged to the genetic ancestry cluster associated with self-reported Caucasian donors. The later analysis used no new phenotypic data to find candidate immune exposures, relying instead on TCR beta sequences and their occurrence across donors.

Of note for this clone: Its antigen is still unknown. Base qualities were left out, and no much larger clone turns up one base away.

The library was built by means of the immunoSEQ multiplex PCR assay. A mixture of 60 forward primers for TCR Vbeta segments and 13 reverse primers for TCR Jbeta segments was used in the multiplex PCR. A multiplex PCR assay on genomic DNA amplified the CDR3 region of rearranged TCR beta genes. Amplified TCR beta libraries were sequenced as 87-base-pair reads on the Illumina HiSeq System. The authors' analysis ran thus. A later analysis counted approximately 76 million unique TCR beta chains across the 666 repertoires, and about 10 million of these chains were shared by at least two donors. Raw reads were error-corrected and collapsed into unique sequences by a nearest-neighbor algorithm in which closely related sequences were merged to remove PCR and sequencing errors. Alignment of CDR3 sequences to IMGT reference sequences was used to assign V, D and J gene segments. For a sequence to be retained, a match of at least six nucleotides to both a V gene segment and a J gene segment was required. Rearrangements were called productive when the CDR3 lacked stop codons and stayed in frame with V and J; all others were non-productive. CDR3 was defined according to IMGT convention as the region running from the second conserved V-encoded cysteine to the conserved J-encoded phenylalanine. The earlier analysis of roughly 590 of the donors excluded sequences that lacked an unambiguous match to a single V gene segment. In an earlier analysis of several hundred of the donors, V segments were called functional above 56.7% productive rearrangements and were called segregating when the between-donor standard deviation exceeded 5%. To diagnose cytomegalovirus status from the catalog of TCR beta chain sequences, a statistical classification framework was built. In a later analysis, V and J genes were assigned by comparing TCR nucleotide sequences against IMGT/GENE-DB human TR gene sequences. The TCRdist pipeline was used in a later analysis to assign CDR3 sequences and most-parsimonious VDJ recombination scenarios. In a later analysis, each TCR beta chain was defined by its CDR3 amino acid sequence together with its V-gene family, and reads lacking a unique V-gene family were excluded. As a way to deal with suspected cross-contamination and a sequencing artifact, a later analysis dropped approximately 570 nucleotide sequences that were highly shared and had low generation probability. In a later analysis, a clonal expansion index was calculated for each public chain from normalized within-repertoire ranks of inferred template counts. In a later analysis, generation probabilities were computed using a VDJ recombination model fitted to out-of-frame rearrangements, and the results were checked against IGoR. In a later analysis, hypergeometric tests were used to score TCR-TCR, TCR-HLA and TCR-CMV co-occurrence, with a repertoire-size bias correction applied to TCR pairs. In a later analysis, false discovery rates were estimated by permuting HLA or CMV assignments 20 times. A later analysis grouped co-occurring TCRs with DBSCAN, adding TCRdist sequence similarity when clustering within HLA-allele-positive subsets. Repertoires with fewer than 30,000 or more than 120,000 public chains were left out of co-occurrence clustering, as were four to six repertoires with anomalous nucleotide sharing. This immuneACCESS table, as held by TCRdb, lists in-frame sequences with V and J called but not all clones. Of the missing ones, under half trace to an unresolved V gene in checked studies; the others have no known cause. From that table come the V and J calls and clone size; the DNA was used to work out D and trimming. For this sample the table gives about 120,000 clones, of which around 73% were detected only once. Approximately 8.2% of the sample rests with the top ten.

The cohort consisted of some 670 healthy bone marrow donors. At the time of sampling, every cohort member was nominally healthy, though immune exposures that went unrecorded were likely present. The donor was CMV seropositive and belonged to the group of more than 250 seropositive cohort members. A peripheral blood sample was provided by each donor, and peripheral blood mononuclear cells were used for TCR beta sequencing. The Qiagen DNeasy Blood Extraction Kit was used to extract genomic DNA from the blood cell samples. Beyond this particular receptor, the publication reports: A further reported finding was that TCR beta sequences accurately predicted the HLA-A and HLA-B alleles for most subjects in the first cohort. A later genetic analysis reported fewer N-insertions in productive TCRs among donors in an Asian-associated ancestry cluster than the roughly 700-donor mean. Presence/absence analyses assumed roughly uniform sequencing depth across donors, an assumption that may not hold. A later analysis found that most CMV-associated TCR beta chains appeared HLA-restricted, with HLA associations seemingly driven largely by CMV exposure. A cluster of highly shared sequence variants was judged likely to represent a technical artifact of the sequencing pipeline. A total of 150 or so TCR beta chains were listed by the study as associated with cytomegalovirus. An association between a missense DCLRE1C variant and V-gene and J-gene trimming of TCR beta chains was found in a later genetic analysis and replicated in an independent cohort. Correlated functional status among segregating V segments might be attributable to linkage disequilibrium, but an unknown experimental factor could not be ruled out. In vitro tests confirmed that a few of the cytomegalovirus-associated TCR beta chains recognize cytomegalovirus antigens. Because HLA typing was unavailable for some donors at each locus, only the typed subset was used in association tests. Assigning TCR associations to individual alleles was difficult when HLA alleles, especially DR and DQ, strongly co-occurred. The earlier analysis of some 540 of the donors excluded seventeen rarely observed V segments, including chromosome 9 orphons, because counts were too low. Most TCR sequences were seen in very few donors, while some public TCRs were found in many individuals. The authors suggested that the approach could potentially be generalized to other disease states and immunological phenotypes. In a later analysis, HLA-associated TCR beta chains were found to be more clonally expanded and to have lower generation probabilities than equally common non-associated chains. A later analysis found that TCR association rates varied across HLA loci, with DRB1 alleles showing the most associated TCRs and HLA-C alleles the fewest. CMV serostatus was the only immune exposure information available for the cohort. This cohort had only TCR beta chains sequenced, and the lack of alpha or paired-chain data limited which features could be detected. At a false discovery rate of 0.05, a later analysis linked under 20,000 TCR beta sequences to specific HLA alleles. Some IMGT-functional V segments, including TRBV6-2 and TRBV6-3, could not be distinguished by the 87-base-pair reads and were therefore excluded. In an earlier analysis of some 640 of the donors, most TCR beta V segments were observed in productive rearrangements about 87% or about 30% of the time, broadly matching IMGT annotations. The classifier was reported to diagnose cytomegalovirus status with high specificity and sensitivity in both the original and validation cohorts. A later analysis reported that several top co-occurrence clusters appeared linked to parvovirus B19, influenza, CMV and Epstein-Barr virus.

CDR1 and CDR2, per the germline V gene, are SGHAT and FQNNGV. V drops 4 bases and J drops 6 bases, leaving 16 bases in between. Counted from cysteine to phenylalanine, this CDR3 has 14 amino acids. Only CDR3 DNA is held: 42 bases, read in frame from base 1. The receptor's source is a woman aged 40 to 50 in good health and CMV-seropositive. Recombination joined TRBV11-2 with TRBJ2-7, with TRBD1 perhaps the D gene, on 6 matching bases. The sample taken for sequencing was PBMCs. In nucleotide form, the sequence is TGTGCCAGCAGCTCCGGACAGCTGACAGCCGAGCAGTACTTC. Its translation is CASSSGQLTAEQYF.